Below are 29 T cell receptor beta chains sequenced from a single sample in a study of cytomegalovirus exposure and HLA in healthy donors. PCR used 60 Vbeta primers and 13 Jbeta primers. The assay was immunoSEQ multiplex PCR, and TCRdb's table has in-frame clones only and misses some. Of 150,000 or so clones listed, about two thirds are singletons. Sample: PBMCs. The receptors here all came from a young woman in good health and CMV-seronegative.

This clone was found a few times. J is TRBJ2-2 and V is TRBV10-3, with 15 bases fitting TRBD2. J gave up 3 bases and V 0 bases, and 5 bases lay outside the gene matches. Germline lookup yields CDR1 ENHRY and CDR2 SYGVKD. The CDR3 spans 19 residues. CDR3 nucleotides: TGTGCCATCAGTGAGTCGCCGGGACTAGCGGGGGGCGACACCGGGGAGCTGTTTTTT. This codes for CAISESPGLAGGDTGELFF.

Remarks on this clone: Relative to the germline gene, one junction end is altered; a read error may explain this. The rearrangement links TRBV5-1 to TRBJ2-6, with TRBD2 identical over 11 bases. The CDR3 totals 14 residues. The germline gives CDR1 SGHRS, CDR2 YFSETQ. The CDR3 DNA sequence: TGCGCCAGCAGCATAACTAGCGGGGGCAACGTCCTGACTTTC. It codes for CASSITSGGNVLTF.

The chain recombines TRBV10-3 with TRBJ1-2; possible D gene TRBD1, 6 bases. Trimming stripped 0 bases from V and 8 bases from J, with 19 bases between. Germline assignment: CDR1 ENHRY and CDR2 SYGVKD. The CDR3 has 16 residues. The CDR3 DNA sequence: TGTGCCATCAGTGAGTCTCTACACAGGGCCAATAACGGCTACACCTTC. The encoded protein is CAISESLHRANNGYTF.

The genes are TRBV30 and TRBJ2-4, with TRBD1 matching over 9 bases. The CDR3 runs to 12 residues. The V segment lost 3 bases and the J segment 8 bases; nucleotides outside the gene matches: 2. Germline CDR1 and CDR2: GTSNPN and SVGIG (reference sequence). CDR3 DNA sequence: TGTGCCTGGAGGGGGGACAGGGACATTCAGTACTTC. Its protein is CAWRGDRDIQYF.

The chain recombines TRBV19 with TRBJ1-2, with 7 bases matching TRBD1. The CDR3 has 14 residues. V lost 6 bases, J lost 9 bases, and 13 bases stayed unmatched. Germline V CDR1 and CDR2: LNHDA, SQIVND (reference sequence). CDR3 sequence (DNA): TGTGCCAGTAGAAGAGGCGACAGGGTGGATCGCTACACCTTC. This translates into CASRRGDRVDRYTF. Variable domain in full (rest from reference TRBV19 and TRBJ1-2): DGGITQSPKYLFRKEGQNVTLSCEQNLNHDAMYWYRQDPGQGLRLIYYSQIVNDFQKGDIAEGYSVSREKKESFPLTVTSAQKNPTAFYLCASRRGDRVDRYTFGSGTRLTVV.

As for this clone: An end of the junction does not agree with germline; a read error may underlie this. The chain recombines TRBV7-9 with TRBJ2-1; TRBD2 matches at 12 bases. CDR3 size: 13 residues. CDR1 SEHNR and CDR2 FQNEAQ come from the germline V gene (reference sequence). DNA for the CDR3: TGTTCCAGCAGCTTAGGACTAGCGGGAGAGCAGTTCTTC. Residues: CSSSLGLAGEQFF.

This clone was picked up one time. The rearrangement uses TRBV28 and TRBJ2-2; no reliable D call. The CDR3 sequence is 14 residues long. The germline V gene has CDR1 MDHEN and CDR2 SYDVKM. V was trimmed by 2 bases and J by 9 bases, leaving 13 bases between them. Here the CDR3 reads CASSLIGGGRELFF. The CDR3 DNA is TGTGCCAGCAGTTTAATTGGCGGCGGTCGGGAGCTGTTTTTT.

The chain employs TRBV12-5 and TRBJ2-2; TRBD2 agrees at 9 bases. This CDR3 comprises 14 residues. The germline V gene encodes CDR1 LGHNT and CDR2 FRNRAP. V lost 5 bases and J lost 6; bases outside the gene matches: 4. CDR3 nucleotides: TGTGCTAGTGGTCTTAGCGGGAGTGCCGGGGAGCTGTTTTTT. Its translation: CASGLSGSAGELFF.

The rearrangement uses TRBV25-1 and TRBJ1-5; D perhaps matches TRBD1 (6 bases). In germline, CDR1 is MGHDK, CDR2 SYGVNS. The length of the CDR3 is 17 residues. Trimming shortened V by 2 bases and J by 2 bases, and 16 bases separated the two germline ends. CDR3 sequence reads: CASSEKGEQGGNQPQHF. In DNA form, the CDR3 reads TGTGCCAGCAGTGAAAAAGGAGAACAGGGAGGCAATCAGCCCCAGCATTTT. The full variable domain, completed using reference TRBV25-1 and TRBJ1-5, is EADIYQTPRYLVIGTGKKITLECSQTMGHDKMYWYQQDPGMELHLIHYSYGVNSTEKGDLSSESTVSRIRTEHFPLTLESARPSHTSQYLCASSEKGEQGGNQPQHFGDGTRLSIL.

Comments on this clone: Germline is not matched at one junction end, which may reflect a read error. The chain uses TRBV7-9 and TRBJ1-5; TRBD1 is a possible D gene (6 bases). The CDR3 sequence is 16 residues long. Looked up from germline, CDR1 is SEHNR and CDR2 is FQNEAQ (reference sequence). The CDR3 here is CSSSRWGRGSNQPQHF. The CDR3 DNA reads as TGTTCCAGCAGCCGTTGGGGCAGGGGTAGCAATCAGCCCCAGCATTTT.

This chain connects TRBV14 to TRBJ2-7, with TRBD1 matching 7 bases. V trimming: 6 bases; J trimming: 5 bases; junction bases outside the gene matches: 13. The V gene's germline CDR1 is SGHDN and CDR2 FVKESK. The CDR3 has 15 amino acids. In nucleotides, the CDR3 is TGTGCCAGCAGTCCCGCTTACAGGGGAGCCCACGAGCAGTACTTC. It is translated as CASSPAYRGAHEQYF. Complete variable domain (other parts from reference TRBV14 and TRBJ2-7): EAGVTQFPSHSVIEKGQTVTLRCDPISGHDNLYWYRRVMGKEIKFLLHFVKESKQDESGMPNNRFLAERTGGTYSTLKVQPAELEDSGVYFCASSPAYRGAHEQYFGPGTRLTVT.

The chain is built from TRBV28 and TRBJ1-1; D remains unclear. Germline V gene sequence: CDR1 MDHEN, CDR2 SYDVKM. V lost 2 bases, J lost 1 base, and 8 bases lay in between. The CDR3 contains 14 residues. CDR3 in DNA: TGTGCCAGCAGTTTAGAGGTCCGGAACACTGAAGCTTTCTTT. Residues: CASSLEVRNTEAFF.

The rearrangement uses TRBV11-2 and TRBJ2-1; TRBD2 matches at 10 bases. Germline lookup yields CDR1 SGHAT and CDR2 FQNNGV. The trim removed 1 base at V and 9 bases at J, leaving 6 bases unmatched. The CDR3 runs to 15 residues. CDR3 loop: CASSLVASGSGEQFF. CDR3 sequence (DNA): TGTGCCAGCAGCTTAGTCGCTAGCGGGAGCGGTGAGCAGTTCTTC.

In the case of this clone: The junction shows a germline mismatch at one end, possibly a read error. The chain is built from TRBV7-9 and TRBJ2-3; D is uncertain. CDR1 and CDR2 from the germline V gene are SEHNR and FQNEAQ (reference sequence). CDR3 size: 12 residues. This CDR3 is CSSSLARDTQYF. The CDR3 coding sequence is TGTTCCAGCAGCTTAGCACGGGATACGCAGTATTTT.

CDR3 bases: TGTGCCAGCTCTCTCCTCGGGACTTCTAATGAGCAGTTCTTC. This gives the protein CASSLLGTSNEQFF. This chain links TRBV18 with TRBJ2-1; D possibly corresponds to TRBD2 (6 bases). Germline assignment: CDR1 KGHSH and CDR2 LQKENI. This CDR3 is 14 amino acids long. Trimming left V 6 bases short and J 7 bases short, with 16 bases between.

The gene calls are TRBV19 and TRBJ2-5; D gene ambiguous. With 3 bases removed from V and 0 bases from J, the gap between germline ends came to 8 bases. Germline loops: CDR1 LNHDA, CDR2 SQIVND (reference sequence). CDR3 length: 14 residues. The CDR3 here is CASSIRVYQETQYF. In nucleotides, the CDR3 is TGTGCCAGTAGTATTCGTGTGTACCAAGAGACCCAGTACTTC.

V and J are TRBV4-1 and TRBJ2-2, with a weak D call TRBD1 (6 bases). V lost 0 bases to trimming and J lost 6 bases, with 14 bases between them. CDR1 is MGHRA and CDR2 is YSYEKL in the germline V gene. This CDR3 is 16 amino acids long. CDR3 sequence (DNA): TGCGCCAGCAGCCAAGATATTAGGGGGAAGGCCGGGGAGCTGTTTTTT. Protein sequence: CASSQDIRGKAGELFF.

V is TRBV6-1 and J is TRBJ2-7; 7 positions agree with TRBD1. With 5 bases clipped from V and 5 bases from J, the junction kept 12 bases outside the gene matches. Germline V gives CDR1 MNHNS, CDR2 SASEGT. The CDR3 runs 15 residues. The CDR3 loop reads CASSHRAQGVNEQYV. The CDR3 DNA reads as TGTGCCAGCAGTCACCGGGCCCAGGGGGTAAACGAGCAGTACGTC.

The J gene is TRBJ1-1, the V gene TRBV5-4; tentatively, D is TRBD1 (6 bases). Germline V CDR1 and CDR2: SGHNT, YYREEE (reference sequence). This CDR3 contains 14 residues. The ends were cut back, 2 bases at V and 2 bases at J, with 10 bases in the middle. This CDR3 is CASSLTGSNTEAFF. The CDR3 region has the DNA TGTGCCAGCAGCTTAACAGGGTCTAACACTGAAGCTTTCTTT.

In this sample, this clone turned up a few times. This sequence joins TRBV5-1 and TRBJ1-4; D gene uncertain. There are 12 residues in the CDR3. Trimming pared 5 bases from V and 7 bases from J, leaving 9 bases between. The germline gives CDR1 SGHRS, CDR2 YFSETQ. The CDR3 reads CASSYPGEKLFF. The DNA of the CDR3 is TGCGCCAGCAGTTATCCCGGTGAAAAACTGTTTTTT.

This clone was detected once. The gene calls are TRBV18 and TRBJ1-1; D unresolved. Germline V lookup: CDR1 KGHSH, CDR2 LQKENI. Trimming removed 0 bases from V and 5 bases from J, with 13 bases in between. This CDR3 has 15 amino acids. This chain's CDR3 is CASSPPAARRTEAFF. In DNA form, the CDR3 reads TGTGCCAGCTCACCACCGGCAGCGAGGAGGACTGAAGCTTTCTTT.

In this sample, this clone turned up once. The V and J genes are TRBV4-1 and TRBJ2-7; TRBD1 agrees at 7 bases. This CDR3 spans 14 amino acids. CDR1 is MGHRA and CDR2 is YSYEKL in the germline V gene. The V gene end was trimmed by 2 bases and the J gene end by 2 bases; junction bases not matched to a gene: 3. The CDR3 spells CASSQKGGPYEQYF. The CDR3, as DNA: TGCGCCAGCAGCCAAAAAGGGGGCCCCTACGAGCAGTACTTC.

The CDR3 spells CATSRVGGGYSLADTQYF. The CDR3, as DNA: TGTGCCACCAGCAGAGTGGGGGGAGGTTATTCCCTTGCAGATACGCAGTATTTT. The V gene is TRBV15, the J gene TRBJ2-3; D might be TRBD2 (6 bases). Trimming stripped 1 base from V and 4 bases from J, with 21 bases between. The CDR3 has 18 amino acids. Germline CDR1 reads LNHNV; CDR2 reads YYDKDF (reference sequence).

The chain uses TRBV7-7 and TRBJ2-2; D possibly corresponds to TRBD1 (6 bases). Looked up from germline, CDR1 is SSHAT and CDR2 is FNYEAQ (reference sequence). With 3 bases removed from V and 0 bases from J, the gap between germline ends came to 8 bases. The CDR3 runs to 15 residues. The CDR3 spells CASSFGTPNTGELFF. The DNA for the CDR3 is TGTGCCAGCAGCTTCGGGACACCGAACACCGGGGAGCTGTTTTTT.

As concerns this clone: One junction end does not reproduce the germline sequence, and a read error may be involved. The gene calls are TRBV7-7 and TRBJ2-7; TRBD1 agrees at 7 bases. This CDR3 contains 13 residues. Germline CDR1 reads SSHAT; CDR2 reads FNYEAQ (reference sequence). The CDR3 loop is CASSLRQGSEQYF. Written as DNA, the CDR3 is TGTGCTAGCAGCTTGAGACAGGGCTCCGAGCAGTACTTC.

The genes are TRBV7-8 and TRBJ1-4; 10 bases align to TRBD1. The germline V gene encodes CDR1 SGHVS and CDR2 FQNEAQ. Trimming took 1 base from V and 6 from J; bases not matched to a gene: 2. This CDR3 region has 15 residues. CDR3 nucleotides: TGTGCCAGCAGCTTAGAGGGACAGGGGTATGAAAAACTGTTTTTT. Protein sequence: CASSLEGQGYEKLFF.

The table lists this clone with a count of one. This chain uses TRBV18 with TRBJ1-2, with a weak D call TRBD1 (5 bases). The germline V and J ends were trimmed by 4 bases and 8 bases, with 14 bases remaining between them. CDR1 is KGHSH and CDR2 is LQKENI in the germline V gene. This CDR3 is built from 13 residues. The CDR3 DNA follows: TGTGCCAGCTCACGAGGGGCCGGGGGAGGCTACACCTTC. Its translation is CASSRGAGGGYTF.

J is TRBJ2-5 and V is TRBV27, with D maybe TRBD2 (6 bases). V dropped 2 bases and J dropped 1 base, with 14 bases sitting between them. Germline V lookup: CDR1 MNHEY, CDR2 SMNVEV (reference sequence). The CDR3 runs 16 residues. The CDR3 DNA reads TGTGCCAGCAGTTTAGTTCCTGGGGGGACCCAAGAGACCCAGTACTTC. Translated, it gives CASSLVPGGTQETQYF.

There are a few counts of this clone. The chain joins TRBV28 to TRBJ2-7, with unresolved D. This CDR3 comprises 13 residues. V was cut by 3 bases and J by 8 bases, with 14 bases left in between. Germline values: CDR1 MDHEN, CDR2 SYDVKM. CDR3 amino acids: CASSFPHTRQQYF. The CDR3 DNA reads TGTGCCAGCAGTTTTCCCCATACTCGCCAGCAGTACTTC.